A single TCR beta chain is shown here with its context. Trimming took 2 bases from V and 6 from J; bases not matched to a gene: 4. CDR3 size: 14 residues. Germline CDR1 and CDR2: SGDLS and YYNGEE. The repertoire was sequenced with immunoSEQ multiplex PCR; TCRdb's copy has only in-frame clones and lacks some. The table lists 250,000 to 350,000 clones, nearly 90% of them singletons. Participants were placed into cohorts based on the clinical history they reported. Exposed enrollees encountered a COVID-19 case at some point within 2 weeks before study entry. The data stem from a study of blood T cell repertoires in COVID-19. The overall study: Collection of acute and convalescent COVID-19 samples took place in the United States, Italy and Spain. Sample material is recorded as cDNA or gDNA derived from T cells, B-cell-depleted T cells, or PBMCs.

This TCR derives from a woman in her forties or fifties who had been exposed to COVID-19. V is TRBV9 and J is TRBJ2-1; 8 nucleotides align to TRBD2. Material for sequencing was PBMCs or T cells enriched from blood (not recorded which). The CDR3 sequence: CASSVGGAVNEQFF. The CDR3 bases are TGTGCCAGCAGCGTCGGGGGGGCCGTCAATGAGCAGTTCTTC. The full variable domain, in which reference TRBV9 and TRBJ2-1 provide the parts outside the CDR3, is DSGVTQTPKHLITATGQRVTLRCSPRSGDLSVYWYQQSLDQGLQFLIQYYNGEERAKGNILERFSAQQFPDLHSELNLSSLELGDSALYFCASSVGGAVNEQFFGPGTRLTVL.